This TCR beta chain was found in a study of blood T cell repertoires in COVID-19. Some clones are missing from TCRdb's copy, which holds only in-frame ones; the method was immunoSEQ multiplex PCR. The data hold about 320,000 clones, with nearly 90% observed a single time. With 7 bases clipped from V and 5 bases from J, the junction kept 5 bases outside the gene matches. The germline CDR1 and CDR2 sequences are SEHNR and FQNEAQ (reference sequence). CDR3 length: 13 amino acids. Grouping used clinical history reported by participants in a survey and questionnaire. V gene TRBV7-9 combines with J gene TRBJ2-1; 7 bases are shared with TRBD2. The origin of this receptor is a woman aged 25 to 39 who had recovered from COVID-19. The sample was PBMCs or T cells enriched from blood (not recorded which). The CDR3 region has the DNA TGTGCCAGCATCGGGGGAGGGAACAATGAGCAGTTCTTC. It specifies CASIGGGNNEQFF.